Listed here is a single T cell receptor beta chain. Its antigen target is currently unknown. It has no much larger one-base neighbor in the sample; base qualities were not kept. From the germline V gene (reference sequence), CDR1 is LNHDA and CDR2 is SQIVND. V is cut by 9 bases and J by 10 bases, and the space between the germline ends is 19 bases. Inclusive of the bounding cysteine and phenylalanine, the CDR3 is 13 residues long. This entry keeps only the CDR3 DNA: 39 bases, framed from base 1. Using the deep immunoSEQ assay, TCR CDR3 regions were amplified from genomic DNA by multiplex PCR. Extracted genomic DNA from each cell subset was spread evenly across all wells of several immunoSEQ 96-well plates, with each plate serving as a replicate. Each replicate PCR for sorted subsets received 150 to 250 ng genomic DNA, equal to some 32,000 T cell genomes. Purified libraries were measured with a Qubit 3.0 fluorometer, size-checked on a Bioanalyzer 2100, and measured again with the KAPA Library Quantification kit. Each immunoSEQ 96-well plate was sequenced on its own single-read 150-cycle Illumina NextSeq 550 flow cell. The authors processed their data as follows. The immunoSEQ output contained only junctional sequences without quality scores, so filtering could not match that applied to full-length reads. To assign V/J genes and CDR3, sequences were annotated against IMGT germline references using PyIR, a Python wrapper for IgBLAST v1.9. Reads were filtered out if the reads had weak V/J assignments (E-value above 1e-6), no CDR3, stop codons, out-of-frame junctions, or ambiguous translated residues. A V3J clonotype was defined by an identical inferred V gene, J gene, and CDR3 amino acid sequence. Percentage overlap between repertoires was computed as shared unique clonotypes divided by the size of the smaller repertoire. Richness of each repertoire was evaluated using RTK rarefaction, the Chao1 estimator, and Recon v2.1 estimates of unobserved clonotypes. Generation probabilities for all TCRbeta clonotypes obtained by the gDNA method from a handful of donors were computed using OLGA. TCRdb's version of the immuneACCESS table is confined to in-frame rearrangements and falls short of the full clone set. An unresolved V gene accounts for under half of the shortfall where checked; the remainder is of unknown origin. V and J calls and clone size are as listed in that table; D and trimming were resolved from the DNA. The sample profile shows 600,000 to 750,000 clones; 72% of them were found once. The ten largest clonotypes hold about 2% of the sample.

Healthy HIV-negative adults with no recently reported acute infections or vaccinations were included as donors. Only Caucasian adults living in Nashville, Tennessee, USA were represented among the donors. CD4+ T cells were enriched by magnetic negative selection, after which naive cells were positively selected on CD45RA and the negative fraction was taken as the memory subset. Blood was obtained by leukapheresis, after which PBMCs were separated by Ficoll-Histopaque density gradient centrifugation and cryopreserved in liquid nitrogen vapor phase. Purity and quantity of every magnetically sorted T cell population were checked by analytical flow cytometry. From each sorted fraction, genomic DNA was isolated and quantified by UV absorbance on a Nanodrop 2000c. The data were taken from a study of shared clonotypes between healthy human individuals (dated by TCRdb to the early 2020s). Context from the whole study: The cohort included a few men and a couple of women between 18 and 49 years of age. Libraries were prepared and TCR repertoires were sequenced by different laboratories using diverse techniques, in order to increase sequencing depth and limit assay-specific biases. Per donor, leukapheresis produced somewhere between about 0.94 and 9 billion PBMCs. The study deeply sequenced blood TCR repertoires of about 5 healthy adults to estimate repertoire size and the extent of clonotype sharing between individuals. For each donor, CD4 naive and CD4 memory were each given three plates, CD8 naive was given two plates, and CD8 memory was given one plate.

What the authors observed across the whole study: Because the study included only a small number of donors, the genetic and exposure-history diversity represented was limited. Incomplete sequencing was indicated by rarefaction of sorted-subset datasets, despite the large sequencing depth. Larger estimated clonotype richness was generally found for naive subsets than for memory subsets. Compared with non-shared clonotypes, the clonotypes found in all four sorted-subset donors had higher generation probabilities. Based on pairwise subsampling, the degree of clonotype sharing among donors was expected to be affected by sequencing depth. Sampling was restricted to blood, and TCR repertoires in tissues likely differ from the TCR repertoires found in blood. Across several donors, around 5.4% of naive CD4, roughly 3.4% of naive CD8, around 2.5% of memory CD4, and 0.4% of memory CD8 clonotypes were shared.

Sequences were obtained from memory CD4+ T cells sorted from blood. Read against the paper, the sample's cell subset or site label means: CD45RA-negative fraction. The chain employs TRBV19 and TRBJ2-4; the D gene is perhaps TRBD1, from 5 matching bases. The sequence was collected from a woman aged 25 to 39 in good health. Here is the DNA: TGTGCCAGCCAAGGTCTAGGGGTTGGGATTCAGTACTTC. This yields the protein CASQGLGVGIQYF. Supplemented by the reference TRBV19 and TRBJ2-4 proteins around the CDR3, the complete variable domain is DGGITQSPKYLFRKEGQNVTLSCEQNLNHDAMYWYRQDPGQGLRLIYYSQIVNDFQKGDIAEGYSVSREKKESFPLTVTSAQKNPTAFYLCASQGLGVGIQYFGAGTRLSVL.